Presented here are 23 T cell receptor beta chains from one specimen sequenced in a study of T cell changes during pregnancy in multiple sclerosis. The protocol was immunoSEQ multiplex PCR, while the TCRdb copy is restricted to in-frame clones and leaves out a portion. In the table there are more than 45,000 clones, about 90% of which are singletons. Sequenced here: CD4+ T cells from peripheral blood mononuclear cells, sampled after pregnancy. These receptors all stem from a female donor with multiple sclerosis, enrolled in a pregnancy study.

The CDR3 nucleotides are TGTGCCTGGAGTGTAAAGGGGAGGACTGAAGCTTTCTTT. This gives the protein CAWSVKGRTEAFF. V gene TRBV30 combines with J gene TRBJ1-1; a possible D gene is TRBD1 (5 bases). Deletions cut 0 bases from V and 5 bases from J, with 10 bases between. The CDR3 loop spans 13 amino acids. The V gene's germline CDR1 is GTSNPN and CDR2 SVGIG (reference sequence).

This clone was observed a handful of times. The V and J genes are TRBV10-1 and TRBJ1-6; D is uncertain. Trimming removed 0 bases from V and 7 bases from J, with 10 bases in between. Germline values: CDR1 WNHNN, CDR2 SYGVQD (reference sequence). This CDR3 is 15 amino acids long. In DNA, the CDR3 is TGCGCCAGCAGTGAGTCAGTTATGCGGAATTCACCCCTCCACTTT. This encodes CASSESVMRNSPLHF.

The CDR3 loop is CASSPPRGGYNEQFF. CDR3 coding DNA: TGTGCCAGCTCACCTCCTCGCGGGGGATACAATGAGCAGTTCTTC. The chain recombines TRBV18 with TRBJ2-1; TRBD2 agrees at 7 bases. With 3 bases clipped from V and 4 bases from J, the junction kept 6 bases outside the gene matches. The CDR3 runs to 15 residues. Germline V gene sequence: CDR1 KGHSH, CDR2 LQKENI. The full variable domain, rest sourced from reference TRBV18 and TRBJ2-1, is NAGVMQNPRHLVRRRGQEARLRCSPMKGHSHVYWYRQLPEEGLKFMVYLQKENIIDESGMPKERFSAEFPKEGPSILRIQQVVRGDSAAYFCASSPPRGGYNEQFFGPGTRLTVL.

The chain links TRBV7-9 to TRBJ2-7; D gene unclear. The ends were cut back, 1 base at V and 2 bases at J, with 6 bases in the middle. This CDR3 has 13 residues. Germline V gene lookup returns CDR1 SEHNR and CDR2 FQNEAQ (reference sequence). Here the CDR3 reads CASSLDKAYEQYF. The DNA for the CDR3 is TGTGCCAGCAGCTTAGACAAAGCCTACGAGCAGTACTTC.

The chain joins TRBV9 to TRBJ2-5, with TRBD2 matching over 7 bases. This CDR3 region has 17 residues. Germline V lookup: CDR1 SGDLS, CDR2 YYNGEE. The V and J ends lost 0 bases and 3 bases, in that order; junction bases with no gene match: 11. The CDR3 protein is CASSVELPGGLKETQYF. The CDR3 nucleotides are TGTGCCAGCAGCGTAGAACTTCCGGGGGGACTAAAAGAGACCCAGTACTTC.

This clone was picked up a small number of times. V and J are TRBV19 and TRBJ2-7, with a weak D call TRBD1 (6 bases). V was clipped by 9 bases and J by 2 bases, with 20 bases between them. Germline V gene sequence: CDR1 LNHDA, CDR2 SQIVND (reference sequence). This CDR3 comprises 15 residues. CDR3 nucleotides: TGTGCCAGCGCCTTCGGGACACCTACTACCTACGAGCAGTACTTC. This sequence encodes CASAFGTPTTYEQYF. The full variable domain, rest sourced from reference TRBV19 and TRBJ2-7, is DGGITQSPKYLFRKEGQNVTLSCEQNLNHDAMYWYRQDPGQGLRLIYYSQIVNDFQKGDIAEGYSVSREKKESFPLTVTSAQKNPTAFYLCASAFGTPTTYEQYFGPGTRLTVT.

The J gene is TRBJ2-7, the V gene TRBV6-6; TRBD2 matches at 12 bases. CDR1 and CDR2 from the germline V gene are MNHNY and SVGAGI (reference sequence). The CDR3 is made up of 16 amino acids. Trimming removed 6 bases from V and 0 bases from J; junction bases left unmatched: 6. In nucleotides, the CDR3 is TGTGCCAGCAGACTAGCGGGGGGTTCCAGCTCCTACGAGCAGTACTTC. Protein sequence: CASRLAGGSSSYEQYF.

This clone has just one count. The rearrangement links TRBV18 to TRBJ2-5; 10 bases are shared with TRBD2. The DNA end is a closer match to TRBJ2-7, so the J assignment may be wrong. Germline V CDR1 and CDR2: KGHSH, LQKENI. The CDR3 runs 15 residues. In DNA, the CDR3 is TGTGCCAGCTCACCAAGGCTAGCGGGAGCATACGAGCAGTACTTC. Protein: CASSPRLAGAYEQYF.

This chain joins TRBV4-1 and TRBJ1-2; D remains unclear. V lost 0 bases, J lost 7 bases, and 9 bases lay in between. The germline V gene encodes CDR1 MGHRA and CDR2 YSYEKL. The CDR3 runs to 13 residues. The CDR3 DNA follows: TGCGCCAGCAGCCAAGAGGCATTAACTGGCTACACCTTC. Protein sequence: CASSQEALTGYTF.

The chain joins TRBV19 to TRBJ1-2; tentative D call: TRBD1 (5 bases). There are 16 residues in the CDR3. Trimming removed 2 bases at V and 4 bases at J, with 17 bases between. Looked up from germline, CDR1 is LNHDA and CDR2 is SQIVND (reference sequence). The CDR3 protein is CASSISSGVAGYGYTF. The CDR3 DNA follows: TGTGCCAGTAGTATAAGTTCGGGGGTGGCAGGCTATGGCTACACCTTC.

The chain links TRBV6-4 to TRBJ1-4, with 7 bases aligning to TRBD1. Germline V gene data show CDR1 as MRHNA and CDR2 as SNTAGT. With V trimmed by 3 bases and J by 1 base, 2 bases remained unmatched. The CDR3 totals 15 residues. CDR3 bases: TGTGCCAGCAGTGAAAGGGGGCGAACTAATGAAAAACTGTTTTTT. Translated: CASSERGRTNEKLFF.

This chain links TRBV7-6 with TRBJ2-5; TRBD2 agrees at 9 bases. CDR3 length equals 15 residues. V trimming: 5 bases; J trimming: 5 bases; junction bases outside the gene matches: 9. CDR1 and CDR2 (germline): SGHVS, FNYEAQ. The CDR3 region is CASSQRLAGSETQYF. The CDR3 DNA reads TGTGCCAGCAGCCAGAGGCTAGCGGGATCGGAGACCCAGTACTTC.

By proportion, this clone is medium-sized. The rearrangement links TRBV19 to TRBJ1-1; D not resolved. The germline CDR1 and CDR2 sequences are LNHDA and SQIVND (reference sequence). This CDR3 spans 15 amino acids. V was clipped by 8 bases and J by 4 bases, with 20 bases between them. The CDR3 DNA reads TGTGCCAGTGGGCAAGGATCGGGAGGGTTCACTGAAGCTTTCTTT. This codes for CASGQGSGGFTEAFF.

Of note for this clone: Sequence at one end of the junction differs from germline and may be a read error. The chain has TRBV6-1 and TRBJ2-1; 11 nucleotides match TRBD2. This CDR3 is 16 amino acids long. Germline values: CDR1 MNHNS, CDR2 SASEGT. The CDR3 sequence is CASREGVAGGQGEQFF. The CDR3 coding sequence is TGTGCCAGCAGGGAAGGGGTAGCGGGGGGGCAGGGTGAGCAGTTCTTC.

The chain links TRBV6-5 to TRBJ2-7, with 10 bases lining up with TRBD1. This CDR3 spans 15 amino acids. With V trimmed by 2 bases and J by 4 bases, 5 bases remained unmatched. Germline CDR1 and CDR2: MNHEY and SVGAGI. The CDR3 sequence is CASSYAGQGIYEQYF. The CDR3 DNA reads TGTGCCAGCAGTTACGCGGGACAGGGGATTTACGAGCAGTACTTC.

The genes are TRBV11-1 and TRBJ2-2, with D hard to call. This CDR3 has 12 amino acids. Germline CDR1 SGHAT, CDR2 FQDESV (reference sequence). Trimming took 4 bases from V and 3 from J, leaving 3 bases between them. The CDR3 region has the DNA TGTGCCAGCAGCTCCTACACCGGGGAGCTGTTTTTT. Amino acid sequence: CASSSYTGELFF.

The chain is built from TRBV5-5 and TRBJ2-1, with 8 positions matching TRBD2. V shed 3 bases, J shed 6 bases, and the junction held 8 bases outside the gene matches. This CDR3 is 15 amino acids long. CDR1 SGHKS and CDR2 YYEKEE come from the germline V gene (reference sequence). The chain's CDR3 is CASSSVRGDTNEQFF. The DNA of the CDR3 is TGTGCCAGCAGCTCCGTGCGGGGGGACACCAATGAGCAGTTCTTC.

This clone has only a few counts. The rearrangement uses TRBV2 and TRBJ1-1, with 8 bases matching TRBD1. Germline V gives CDR1 SNHLY, CDR2 FYNNEI. This CDR3 is 14 amino acids long. J gave up 1 base and V 6 bases, and 4 bases lay outside the gene matches. Here the CDR3 DNA reads TGTGCCAGCAGGAGACAGGGGACGAACACTGAAGCTTTCTTT. It yields the protein CASRRQGTNTEAFF.

V and J are TRBV5-1 and TRBJ2-7; 7 bases line up with TRBD2. After removal of 3 bases from V and 5 bases from J, the junction contained 8 bases not matched to a gene. CDR3 length equals 14 residues. Germline V gene lookup returns CDR1 SGHRS and CDR2 YFSETQ. Here the CDR3 DNA reads TGCGCCAGCAGCTCGGTGACTAGCCGAGACGAGCAGTACTTC. Protein product: CASSSVTSRDEQYF.

The chain recombines TRBV5-1 with TRBJ2-7, with 9 nucleotides matching TRBD2. CDR3 length: 15 residues. The V gene's germline CDR1 is SGHRS and CDR2 YFSETQ. V shed 3 bases and J 0 bases; nucleotides not matched to a gene: 4. CDR3 amino acids: CASSSSGARSYEQYF. CDR3 sequence (DNA): TGCGCCAGCAGCTCTAGCGGGGCTCGCTCCTACGAGCAGTACTTC.

J is TRBJ2-1 and V is TRBV7-2; 8 bases are shared with TRBD1. Germline lookup yields CDR1 SGHTA and CDR2 FQGNSA. This CDR3 region has 13 residues. With 0 bases clipped from V and 9 bases from J, the junction kept 1 base outside the gene matches. This CDR3 is CASSLARGREQFF. CDR3 in DNA: TGTGCCAGCAGCTTAGCCAGGGGGCGTGAGCAGTTCTTC.

CDR3 residues: CASSFSNGQDSPLHF. In DNA form, the CDR3 reads TGTGCCAGCAGCTTTTCGAACGGACAGGATTCACCCCTCCACTTT. The chain recombines TRBV7-3 with TRBJ1-6, with 7 positions matching TRBD1. CDR1 is SGHTA and CDR2 is FQGTGA in the germline V gene. The CDR3 runs to 15 residues. Losses at the gene ends were 3 bases for V and 8 bases for J; bases not matched to a gene: 7.

The chain is built from TRBV30 and TRBJ1-5; D unresolved. The CDR3 sequence is 12 residues long. Between the trimmed V and J ends, which lost 2 bases and 5 bases, there was a span of 7 bases. CDR1 GTSNPN and CDR2 SVGIG come from the germline V gene (reference sequence). CDR3: CAWSPRDQPQHF. The CDR3 nucleotides read TGTGCCTGGAGTCCCCGAGATCAGCCCCAGCATTTT.